A few counts support the clone carrying this T cell receptor (beta chain). The antigen remains unidentified. This sample stems from a study of beta chain features in type 1 diabetes. Study outcomes and limitations: Across all four CD4+ subsets, people with type 1 diabetes showed modestly shorter TCRB CDR3s. Insertion counts at VDJ junctions were lower in type 1 diabetes patients, who also showed more deletions there.

Based on CD45RO/CCR7/CD25/CD127/CD95/CD27, CD4+ regulatory, stem cell-like memory, naive and central memory cells were sorted. All of the sorted populations showed purity greater than 98%. The whole isolated RNA underwent reverse transcription, so sequencing captured expressed TCRB transcripts. TCRdb keeps only in-frame clones here, not all; method: immunoSEQ multiplex PCR. The sample gives some 640,000 clones, over 13% of which show up once; approximately 0.042% is in the top ten. After removal of 4 bases from V and 4 bases from J, the junction contained 16 bases not matched to a gene. Germline loops: CDR1 ENHRY, CDR2 SYGVKD. This CDR3 has 19 residues.

This chain links TRBV10-3 with TRBJ2-1; 10 bases map to TRBD2. The TCR comes from a man aged 18 to 30 with type 1 diabetes. Sequencing was performed on naive CD4+ T cells from blood. The CDR3 sequence: CAISAPGLANTPGYNEQFF. CDR3 in DNA: TGTGCCATCAGTGCCCCGGGACTAGCGAACACCCCCGGGTACAATGAGCAGTTCTTC.